Sequencing of this TCR beta chain was carried out in a study of CD8 T cells in ankylosing spondylitis. Notes on the study in general: Clones linked to the disease showed a CD8+ phenotype. They occurred at relatively low frequencies in peripheral blood. In the blood and synovial fluid of reactive arthritis, some motif variants had been previously reported. Within ankylosing spondylitis blood, a TCR beta motif made up of several highly homologous variants appeared to be characteristic.

At least ten counts were recorded for this clonotype. Its antigen is not identified. The germline V and J ends were trimmed by 0 bases and 8 bases, with 9 bases remaining between them. The CDR3 runs 14 residues. Per the germline V gene, CDR1 is SGHRS and CDR2 is YFSETQ. Quantitative molecular-barcoded 5'-RACE generated the TCR beta libraries. TCRdb ran MiXCR on the 5' RACE reads and lists one entry per CDR3 protein. The table shows around 300,000 distinct CDR3 sequences, with roughly 11% occurring only once. The chain is built from TRBV5-1 and TRBJ1-6; a possible D gene is TRBD1 (6 bases). What was sequenced was blood, either unsorted or a sorted T cell fraction (not recorded which). The sequence derives from a female donor with ankylosing spondylitis or in good health (not recorded which). In DNA form, the CDR3 reads TGCGCCAGCAGCTTGGAACAGGGATATTCACCCCTCCACTTT. Amino acids: CASSLEQGYSPLHF.